The 4 T cell receptor beta chains in this list originate from one sample, sequenced in a study of a mutant IDH1 vaccine in newly diagnosed glioma. Time point meaning: week 5, during vaccination. Doses comprised 300 ug of mutant IDH1 20-mer peptide each, plus topical imiquimod. This table comes from immunoSEQ multiplex PCR, and its TCRdb copy is limited to in-frame clones, with some not included. The top ten clones hold approximately 3.1% of a sample with tens of thousands of clones, approximately 79% of them seen once. No cognate antigen is known for these TCRs. Source: PBMCs, taken from a glioma patient whose treatment included an IDH1 peptide vaccine. The receptors originated from a woman aged 18 to 35 with glioma. Some clones in this sample may be carry-over from other donors' samples.

In its sample, this clone was seen a few times. CDR3 sequence: CASSPDRGSYQPQHF. CDR3 nucleotide sequence: TGTGCCAGCTCACCAGACAGGGGTTCGTATCAGCCCCAGCATTTT. The J gene is TRBJ1-5, the V gene TRBV18; 8 positions agree with TRBD1. CDR1 and CDR2 (germline): KGHSH, LQKENI. Unmatched junction bases numbered 5, after V lost 2 bases and J lost 5 bases. CDR3 length: 15 residues.

This sequence joins TRBV7-6 and TRBJ2-3, with a weak D call TRBD1 (5 bases). The V end lost 0 bases, the J end lost 4 bases, and 17 bases lay between the germline ends. Germline V gene data show CDR1 as SGHVS and CDR2 as FNYEAQ. This CDR3 has 17 amino acids. CDR3 coding DNA: TGTGCCAGCAGCTTAGCGCTCCCAGGGTCTTTGGCAGATACGCAGTATTTT. Translated, it gives CASSLALPGSLADTQYF.

CDR3 coding DNA: TGTGCCATCAGCGCGATCTATGGCGAGCAGTACTTC. This encodes CAISAIYGEQYF. The rearrangement uses TRBV10-3 and TRBJ2-7, with no clear D. CDR3 length: 12 residues. Trimming shortened V by 6 bases and J by 6 bases, and 12 bases separated the two germline ends. CDR1 is ENHRY, CDR2 SYGVKD, per germline.

The rearrangement links TRBV30 to TRBJ1-6, with 9 bases that match TRBD1. The CDR3 extends over 13 amino acids. The germline V gene encodes CDR1 GTSNPN and CDR2 SVGIG (reference sequence). The J segment lost 14 bases and the V segment lost 5 bases, leaving 10 bases of the junction unmatched. CDR3 DNA sequence: TGTGCCTGGGTCCCGGGACAGGGTCGATCCCTCCACTTT. Protein: CAWVPGQGRSLHF.